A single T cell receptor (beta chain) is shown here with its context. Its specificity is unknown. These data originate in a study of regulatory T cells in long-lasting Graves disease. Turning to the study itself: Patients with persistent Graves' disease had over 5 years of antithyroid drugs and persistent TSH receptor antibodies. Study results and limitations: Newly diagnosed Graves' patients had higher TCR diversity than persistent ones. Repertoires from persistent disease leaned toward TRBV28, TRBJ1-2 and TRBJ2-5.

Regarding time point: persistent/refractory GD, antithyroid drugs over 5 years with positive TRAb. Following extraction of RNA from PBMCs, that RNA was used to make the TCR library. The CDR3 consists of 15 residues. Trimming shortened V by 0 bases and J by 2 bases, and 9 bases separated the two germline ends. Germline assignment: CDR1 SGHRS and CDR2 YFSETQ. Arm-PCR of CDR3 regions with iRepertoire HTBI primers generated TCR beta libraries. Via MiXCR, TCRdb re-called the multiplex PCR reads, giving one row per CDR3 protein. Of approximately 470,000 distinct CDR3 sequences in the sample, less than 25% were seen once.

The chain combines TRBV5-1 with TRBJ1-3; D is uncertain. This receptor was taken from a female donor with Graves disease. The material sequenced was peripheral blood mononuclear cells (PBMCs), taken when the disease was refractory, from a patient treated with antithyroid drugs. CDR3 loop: CASSLGARAGNTIYF. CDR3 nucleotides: TGCGCCAGCAGCTTGGGTGCCAGAGCTGGAAACACCATATATTTT.